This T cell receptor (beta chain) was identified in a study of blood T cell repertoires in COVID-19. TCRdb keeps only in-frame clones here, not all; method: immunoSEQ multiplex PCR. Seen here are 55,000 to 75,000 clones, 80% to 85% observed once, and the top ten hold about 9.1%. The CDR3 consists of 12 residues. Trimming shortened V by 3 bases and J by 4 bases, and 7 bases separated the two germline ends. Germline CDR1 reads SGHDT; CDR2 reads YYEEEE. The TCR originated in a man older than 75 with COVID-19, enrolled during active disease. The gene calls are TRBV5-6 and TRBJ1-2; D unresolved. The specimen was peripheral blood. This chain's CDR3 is CASSSGAYGYTF. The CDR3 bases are TGTGCCAGCAGCTCGGGAGCCTATGGCTACACCTTC.